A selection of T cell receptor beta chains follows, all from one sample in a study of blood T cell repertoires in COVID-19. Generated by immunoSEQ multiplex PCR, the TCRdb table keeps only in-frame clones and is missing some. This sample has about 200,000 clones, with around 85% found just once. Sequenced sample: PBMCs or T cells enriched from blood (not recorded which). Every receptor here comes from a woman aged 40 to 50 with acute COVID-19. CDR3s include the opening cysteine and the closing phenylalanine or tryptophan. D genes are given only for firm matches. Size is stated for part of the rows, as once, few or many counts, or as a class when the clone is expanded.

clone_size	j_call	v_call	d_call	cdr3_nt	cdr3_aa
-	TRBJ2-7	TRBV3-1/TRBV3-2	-	TGTGCCAGCAGCCGACAGGAGTCCTACGAGCAGTACTTC	CASSRQESYEQYF
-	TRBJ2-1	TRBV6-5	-	TGTGCCAGCAGTTCGGGACTCTCAGGGAATGAGCAGTTCTTC	CASSSGLSGNEQFF
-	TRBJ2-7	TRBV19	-	TGTGCCAGTAGTCCCAGACAGGACCTGTACGAGCAGTACTTC	CASSPRQDLYEQYF
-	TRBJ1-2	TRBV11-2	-	TGTGCCAGCACCCTCGAGGGAGGGGGGGTCTATGGCTACACCTTC	CASTLEGGGVYGYTF
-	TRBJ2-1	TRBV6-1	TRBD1	TGTGCCAGCAGTGAAGGGACAGGAAGGATCAATGAGCAGTTCTTC	CASSEGTGRINEQFF
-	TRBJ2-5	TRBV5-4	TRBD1	TGTGCCAGCAGCTTTGGACAGGGGGTTTCTGGCGAGACCCAGTACTTC	CASSFGQGVSGETQYF
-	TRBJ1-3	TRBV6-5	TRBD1	TGTGCCAGCAGATCCTCTGGACAGGGAGCCGTATATTTT	CASRSSGQGAVYF
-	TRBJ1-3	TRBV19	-	TGTGCCAGTAGTATAGATCTAGGAGGGGCCCACTCTGGAAACACCATATATTTT	CASSIDLGGAHSGNTIYF
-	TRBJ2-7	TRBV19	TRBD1	TGTGCCAGTAGTCCCCAGGGGGAGAGCGAGCAGTACTTC	CASSPQGESEQYF
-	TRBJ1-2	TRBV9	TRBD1	TGTGCCAGCAGCGGACCCGCGGGACAGGGACCATATGGCTACACCTTC	CASSGPAGQGPYGYTF
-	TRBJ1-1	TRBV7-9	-	TGTGCCAGCAGCTTATGGACACCAAGGAACACTGAAGCTTTCTTT	CASSLWTPRNTEAFF
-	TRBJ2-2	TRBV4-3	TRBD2	TGCGCCCCTCCCGGAGAGTCGGGAGCGGGAGGTTCCTTGGACACCGGGGAGCTGTTTTTT	CAPPGESGAGGSLDTGELFF
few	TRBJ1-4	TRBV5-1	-	TGCGCCAGCAGCTTTGAGATGGGGCGGGAAAAACTGTTTTTT	CASSFEMGREKLFF
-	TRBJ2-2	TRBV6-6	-	TGTGCCAGCAGTTACTCTGGCAGGGGGAACACCGGGGAGCTGTTTTTT	CASSYSGRGNTGELFF
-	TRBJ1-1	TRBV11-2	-	TGTGCCAGCAGTCACGGGGGGGCTAGCCTGAACACTGAAGCTTTCTTT	CASSHGGASLNTEAFF
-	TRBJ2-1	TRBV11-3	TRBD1	TGTGCCAGCAGCTTAGAGCTAACAACAGGGGTGGGGAATGAGCAGTTCTTC	CASSLELTTGVGNEQFF
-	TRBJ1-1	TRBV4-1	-	TGCGCCAGCAGCCACAGGGGATCCGTTGAAGCTTTCTTT	CASSHRGSVEAFF
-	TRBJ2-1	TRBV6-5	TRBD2	TGTGCCAGCAGCCCGGGAGGCTACCTCTACAATGAGCAGTTCTTC	CASSPGGYLYNEQFF
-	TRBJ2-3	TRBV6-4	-	TGTGCCAGCAGTGCCCGGGGAGATACGCAGTATTTT	CASSARGDTQYF
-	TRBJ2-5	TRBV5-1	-	TGCGCCAGCAGCCTTCTCCCGGGGGAGACCCAGTACTTC	CASSLLPGETQYF
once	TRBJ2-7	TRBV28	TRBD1	TGTGCCAGTCGTCCGGGACAGAATTACGAGCAGTACTTC	CASRPGQNYEQYF
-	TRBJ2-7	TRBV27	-	TGTGCCAGCAGTCCCCTCCTCTCCAGCGAGCAGTACTTC	CASSPLLSSEQYF
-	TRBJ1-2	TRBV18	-	TGTGCCAGCTCACCCTCAGGCAGGATCGACTATGGCTACACCTTC	CASSPSGRIDYGYTF
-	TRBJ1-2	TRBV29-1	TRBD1	TGCAGCGTCGGGACAGGGGCGGGGTATGGCTACACCTTC	CSVGTGAGYGYTF